The 32 T cell receptor beta chains reported below all come from one sample, sequenced in a study of blood T cell repertoires in COVID-19. Here immunoSEQ multiplex PCR was the method, and the copy in TCRdb shows in-frame clones only, minus some. The sample contains over 80,000 clones, roughly 78% of which appear only once. Sequencing was carried out using peripheral blood. The origin of the receptors is a woman aged 70-85 years with acute or convalescent COVID-19.

The rearrangement joins TRBV7-2 to TRBJ1-2, with 9 bases identical to TRBD1. There are 13 residues in the CDR3. The J segment lost 4 bases and the V segment lost 5 bases, leaving 2 bases of the junction unmatched. The germline V gene has CDR1 SGHTA and CDR2 FQGNSA. The CDR3 DNA follows: TGTGCCAGCAGCCCGGGACAGGGCTATGGCTACACCTTC. Translating gives CASSPGQGYGYTF.

The table lists this clone with a few counts. The chain carries TRBV24-1 and TRBJ1-2; D remains unclear. This CDR3 contains 13 residues. V was trimmed by 4 bases and J by 8 bases, leaving 13 bases between them. Germline CDR1 KGHDR, CDR2 SFDVKD. CDR3 loop: CATSETTTGGYTF. CDR3 nucleotide sequence: TGTGCCACCAGTGAGACCACGACGGGGGGCTACACCTTC.

V and J are TRBV25-1 and TRBJ1-6; a possible D gene is TRBD1 (5 bases). V lost 7 bases to trimming and J lost 7 bases, with 17 bases between them. Germline CDR1 MGHDK, CDR2 SYGVNS. This CDR3 spans 15 amino acids. The CDR3 region has the DNA TGTGCCAGCAATGAGGGTACAGGAAGAAATTCACCCCTCCACTTT. This gives the protein CASNEGTGRNSPLHF.

This chain joins TRBV19 and TRBJ1-4; no clear D. The CDR3 consists of 13 residues. V gave up 3 bases and J gave up 7 bases, with 9 bases separating them. CDR1 is LNHDA and CDR2 is SQIVND in the germline V gene (reference sequence). The CDR3 region is CASSMLHGEKLFF. The CDR3, as DNA: TGTGCCAGTAGTATGCTCCACGGTGAAAAACTGTTTTTT.

The V call is TRBV9, the J call TRBJ2-7; tentatively, D is TRBD1 (6 bases). Per the germline V gene, CDR1 is SGDLS and CDR2 is YYNGEE. The length of the CDR3 is 14 residues. V was cut by 4 bases and J by 2 bases, with 13 bases left in between. The CDR3 nucleotides read TGTGCCAGCAGCCTTACAGGGAGCCCCTACGAGCAGTACTTC. It yields the protein CASSLTGSPYEQYF.

The chain combines TRBV11-2 with TRBJ2-1; TRBD2 might be the D (6 bases). Trimming stripped 1 base from V and 9 bases from J, with 13 bases between. This CDR3 has 14 amino acids. Germline CDR1 and CDR2: SGHAT and FQNNGV. CDR3 protein: CASSLGGLFIEQFF. The CDR3 DNA reads TGTGCCAGCAGCTTAGGGGGACTTTTTATTGAGCAGTTCTTC.

The chain uses TRBV11-2 and TRBJ1-5; unclear D gene. The germline V gene has CDR1 SGHAT and CDR2 FQNNGV. V was shortened by 1 base and J by 4 bases, with 8 bases between the two germline ends. The CDR3 contains 14 residues. CDR3 nucleotide sequence: TGTGCCAGCAGCTTAGGCAGGACTAATCAGCCCCAGCATTTT. The encoded protein is CASSLGRTNQPQHF.

The chain uses TRBV19 and TRBJ2-1; tentative D call: TRBD1 (6 bases). V was cut by 1 base and J by 7 bases, with 17 bases left in between. From germline, CDR1 is LNHDA and CDR2 SQIVND (reference sequence). The CDR3 totals 16 residues. CDR3 in amino acids: CASSIGWQGSRNEQFF. CDR3 coding DNA: TGTGCCAGTAGTATAGGTTGGCAGGGGAGTAGGAATGAGCAGTTCTTC. The complete variable domain, with remaining parts taken from reference TRBV19 and TRBJ2-1, reads DGGITQSPKYLFRKEGQNVTLSCEQNLNHDAMYWYRQDPGQGLRLIYYSQIVNDFQKGDIAEGYSVSREKKESFPLTVTSAQKNPTAFYLCASSIGWQGSRNEQFFGPGTRLTVL.

This sequence joins TRBV29-1 and TRBJ2-2; a weak D match, TRBD1 (5 bases). The CDR3 contains 12 residues. CDR1 SQVTM and CDR2 ANQGSEA come from the germline V gene. Trimming removed 7 bases at V and 6 bases at J, with 12 bases between. The CDR3 bases are TGCAGCGCCCGAGTACAGGCCGGGGAGCTGTTTTTT. It is translated as CSARVQAGELFF.

The rearrangement uses TRBV7-2 and TRBJ2-1, with 8 bases matching TRBD2. V gave up 5 bases and J gave up 4 bases; unmatched junction bases: 4. This CDR3 contains 14 residues. Germline lookup yields CDR1 SGHTA and CDR2 FQGNSA. CDR3 sequence (DNA): TGTGCCAGCAGCCTTAGCGGGGTTTACAATGAGCAGTTCTTC. Translating it yields CASSLSGVYNEQFF.

The chain is built from TRBV27 and TRBJ2-7; D possibly corresponds to TRBD1 (6 bases). The CDR3 contains 15 residues. CDR1 and CDR2 from the germline V gene are MNHEY and SMNVEV (reference sequence). Between the trimmed V and J ends, which lost 2 bases and 3 bases, there was a span of 14 bases. CDR3 in amino acids: CASSLVAGEGYEQYF. The CDR3 nucleotides are TGTGCCAGCAGTTTAGTGGCAGGGGAAGGCTACGAGCAGTACTTC.

The chain uses TRBV19 and TRBJ1-5, with D unresolved. The V and J ends lost 6 bases and 0 bases respectively, with 9 bases between them. Per the germline V gene, CDR1 is LNHDA and CDR2 is SQIVND (reference sequence). The CDR3 length is 14 residues. CDR3 region: CASSEILSNQPQHF. CDR3 sequence (DNA): TGTGCCAGTAGCGAGATTCTTAGCAATCAGCCCCAGCATTTT.

This chain joins TRBV28 and TRBJ1-1; D is unresolved. The CDR3 is 13 amino acids. The germline V gene encodes CDR1 MDHEN and CDR2 SYDVKM. The V end was cut by 5 bases, the J end by 7 bases, with 14 bases between. For the CDR3, the DNA is TGTGCCAGCAGTATGCCCAGTAGCGTTGAAGCTTTCTTT. Its translation: CASSMPSSVEAFF. The whole variable domain, filled in from reference TRBV28 and TRBJ1-1, reads DVKVTQSSRYLVKRTGEKVFLECVQDMDHENMFWYRQDPGLGLRLIYFSYDVKMKEKGDIPEGYSVSREKKERFSLILESASTNQTSMYLCASSMPSSVEAFFGQGTRLTVV.

The V and J genes are TRBV28 and TRBJ1-4; D call uncertain. The CDR3 is made up of 14 amino acids. Germline lookup yields CDR1 MDHEN and CDR2 SYDVKM. Trimming shortened V by 3 bases and J by 8 bases, and 13 bases separated the two germline ends. CDR3 coding DNA: TGTGCCAGCAGTTTCGGGAGGGTTGGAGAAAAACTGTTTTTT. Translating it yields CASSFGRVGEKLFF.

The chain links TRBV3-1 (or the pseudogene TRBV3-2) to TRBJ1-2, with D perhaps matching TRBD1 (6 bases). Germline lookup yields CDR1 LGHDT and CDR2 YNNKEL (reference sequence). The CDR3 has 15 residues. Trimming cost V 0 bases and J 7 bases, with 15 bases left between them. The CDR3: CASSQEGFGGAGYTF. Written as DNA, the CDR3 is TGTGCCAGCAGCCAAGAAGGGTTCGGGGGGGCTGGCTACACCTTC.

V and J are TRBV5-1 and TRBJ2-7, with 9 bases identical to TRBD1. The CDR3 is made up of 15 amino acids. Germline V lookup: CDR1 SGHRS, CDR2 YFSETQ. Unmatched junction bases numbered 3, after V lost 0 bases and J lost 2 bases. In DNA form, the CDR3 reads TGCGCCAGCAGCTTGGGTGGGACAGGGACCTACGAGCAGTACTTC. It specifies CASSLGGTGTYEQYF. The full variable domain, rest sourced from reference TRBV5-1 and TRBJ2-7, is KAGVTQTPRYLIKTRGQQVTLSCSPISGHRSVSWYQQTPGQGLQFLFEYFSETQRNKGNFPGRFSGRQFSNSRSEMNVSTLELGDSALYLCASSLGGTGTYEQYFGPGTRLTVT.

V gene TRBV7-9 combines with J gene TRBJ2-7, with unresolved D. Deletions cut 3 bases from V and 1 base from J, with 16 bases between. CDR1 is SEHNR and CDR2 is FQNEAQ in the germline V gene (reference sequence). The CDR3 runs 16 residues. CDR3 region: CASSLSGSEVSYEQYF. As DNA, the CDR3 is TGTGCCAGCAGCTTGTCTGGTTCAGAGGTTTCCTACGAGCAGTACTTC.

This sequence joins TRBV5-1 and TRBJ2-5; 8 positions match TRBD1. Looked up from germline, CDR1 is SGHRS and CDR2 is YFSETQ. Trimming cost V 6 bases and J 4 bases; bases outside gene matches: 8. There are 14 residues in the CDR3. The chain's CDR3 is CASNTQGAGETQYF. The CDR3 coding sequence is TGCGCCAGCAACACTCAGGGGGCCGGAGAGACCCAGTACTTC.

This clone was counted once. V and J are TRBV27 and TRBJ1-2, with TRBD1 matching over 7 bases. CDR1 MNHEY and CDR2 SMNVEV come from the germline V gene (reference sequence). V lost 7 bases and J lost 3; bases outside the gene matches: 14. CDR3 length: 16 residues. For the CDR3, the DNA is TGTGCCAGCACCTCCCTATCTCTGGGACAGCACTATGGCTACACCTTC. This encodes CASTSLSLGQHYGYTF.

This chain's CDR3 is CAISESTGQPQHF. CDR3 nucleotides: TGTGCCATCAGTGAGTCGACAGGGCAGCCCCAGCATTTT. V and J are TRBV10-3 and TRBJ1-5, with 7 positions matching TRBD1. The germline V gene encodes CDR1 ENHRY and CDR2 SYGVKD. Trimming removed 0 bases from V and 7 bases from J; junction bases left unmatched: 0. The CDR3 covers 13 residues.

V is TRBV7-8 and J is TRBJ1-1; weak D call: TRBD1 (5 bases). The CDR3 is made up of 14 amino acids. The germline gives CDR1 SGHVS, CDR2 FQNEAQ. Trimming stripped 0 bases from V and 3 bases from J, with 8 bases between. The CDR3 bases are TGTGCCAGCAGCTTAGCCTCAGGGTACACTGAAGCTTTCTTT. It is translated as CASSLASGYTEAFF.

The chain links TRBV21-1 to TRBJ1-2; TRBD1, the table's D call, lacks a check against the DNA. TRBV21-1 is a known pseudogene. The CDR3 extends over 13 amino acids. Here the CDR3 reads CASSKAPRAGYTF. DNA for the CDR3: TGTGCCAGCAGCAAAGCTCCCAGGGCTGGCTACACCTTC.

The chain links TRBV7-9 to TRBJ1-1, with a possible D match to TRBD1 (6 bases). The CDR3 is made up of 15 amino acids. V lost 3 bases, J lost 3 bases, and 14 bases lay in between. Germline CDR1 and CDR2: SEHNR and FQNEAQ (reference sequence). The CDR3 loop is CASSFLTGLDTEAFF. The CDR3 DNA is TGTGCCAGCAGCTTTCTCACAGGGTTGGACACTGAAGCTTTCTTT.

V is TRBV12-3 or TRBV12-4 and J is TRBJ1-2; 10 nucleotides agree with TRBD1. There are 13 residues in the CDR3. J was trimmed by 8 bases and V by 5 bases; bases with no gene match: 5. The CDR3 loop is CASSGWTGGGYTF. The CDR3 bases are TGTGCCAGCAGTGGGTGGACAGGGGGAGGCTACACCTTC.

The chain employs TRBV25-1 and TRBJ1-2; tentatively, D is TRBD1 (5 bases). This CDR3 region has 13 residues. CDR1 is MGHDK and CDR2 is SYGVNS in the germline V gene. Trimming pared 8 bases from V and 7 bases from J, leaving 17 bases between. In DNA form, the CDR3 reads TGTGCCAGCGGAAATTCGGGACTGGGTGGCTACACCTTC. Protein sequence: CASGNSGLGGYTF.

The chain carries TRBV10-2 and TRBJ1-3, with no clear D. The CDR3 runs 13 residues. CDR1 and CDR2 from the germline V gene are WSHSY and SAAADI. Trimming shortened V by 0 bases and J by 6 bases, and 6 bases separated the two germline ends. The CDR3 sequence: CASSESSVNTIYF. CDR3 DNA: TGCGCCAGCAGTGAGTCGAGCGTAAACACCATATATTTT.

The gene calls are TRBV10-1 and TRBJ1-3; tentatively, D is TRBD1 (5 bases). The V and J ends lost 9 bases and 0 bases respectively, with 21 bases between them. Germline values: CDR1 WNHNN, CDR2 SYGVQD (reference sequence). The CDR3 length is 17 residues. CDR3 in amino acids: CARTPRGASTSGNTIYF. The CDR3 coding sequence is TGCGCCAGGACGCCACGTGGGGCCTCCACCTCTGGAAACACCATATATTTT.

The chain joins TRBV3-1 (or the pseudogene TRBV3-2) to TRBJ2-3, with TRBD2 as a possible D gene (6 bases). V lost 4 bases and J lost 9, with 17 bases in between. CDR1 LGHDT and CDR2 YNNKEL come from the germline V gene (reference sequence). This CDR3 is built from 14 residues. The CDR3 sequence is CASSPYSLAQTQYF. Written as DNA, the CDR3 is TGTGCCAGCAGCCCTTACTCTCTAGCGCAAACGCAGTATTTT.

The gene calls are TRBV27 and TRBJ2-1, with 13 nucleotides matching TRBD2. The CDR3 is 14 amino acids. The V and J ends lost 5 bases and 9 bases, in that order; junction bases with no gene match: 4. The germline V gene has CDR1 MNHEY and CDR2 SMNVEV (reference sequence). The CDR3 DNA follows: TGTGCCAGCAGTCCCTGGACTAGCGGGGGTGAGCAGTTCTTC. This gives the protein CASSPWTSGGEQFF.

This clone was observed a few times. This chain connects TRBV28 to TRBJ2-5; maybe TRBD1 (7 bases). CDR1 is MDHEN, CDR2 SYDVKM, per germline. The CDR3 consists of 15 residues. The V end lost 6 bases, the J end lost 8 bases, and 22 bases lay between the germline ends. CDR3 nucleotide sequence: TGTGCCAGCAGATTCCCAGGGGGGAAATTGGGAACCCAGTACTTC. Residues: CASRFPGGKLGTQYF.

The chain recombines TRBV3-1 (or the pseudogene TRBV3-2) with TRBJ2-7, with 8 bases that match TRBD2. V shed 3 bases and J 4 bases; nucleotides not matched to a gene: 11. There are 16 residues in the CDR3. The germline gives CDR1 LGHDT, CDR2 YNNKEL (reference sequence). In nucleotides, the CDR3 is TGTGCCAGCAGCCACCTCTCCGGGACTAGGTGGTACGAGCAGTACTTC. It specifies CASSHLSGTRWYEQYF.

This clone was seen just once. The chain joins TRBV5-4 to TRBJ2-7, with D perhaps TRBD2 (5 bases). This CDR3 is built from 17 residues. Trimming stripped 0 bases from V and 0 bases from J, with 16 bases between. Per the germline V gene, CDR1 is SGHNT and CDR2 is YYREEE (reference sequence). CDR3 in amino acids: CASSLGTAGRLSYEQYF. The CDR3 nucleotides are TGTGCCAGCAGCTTGGGGACTGCAGGCCGACTCTCCTACGAGCAGTACTTC. The whole variable domain, remainder taken from reference TRBV5-4 and TRBJ2-7, is ETGVTQSPTHLIKTRGQQVTLRCSSQSGHNTVSWYQQALGQGPQFIFQYYREEENGRGNFPPRFSGLQFPNYSSELNVNALELDDSALYLCASSLGTAGRLSYEQYFGPGTRLTVT.